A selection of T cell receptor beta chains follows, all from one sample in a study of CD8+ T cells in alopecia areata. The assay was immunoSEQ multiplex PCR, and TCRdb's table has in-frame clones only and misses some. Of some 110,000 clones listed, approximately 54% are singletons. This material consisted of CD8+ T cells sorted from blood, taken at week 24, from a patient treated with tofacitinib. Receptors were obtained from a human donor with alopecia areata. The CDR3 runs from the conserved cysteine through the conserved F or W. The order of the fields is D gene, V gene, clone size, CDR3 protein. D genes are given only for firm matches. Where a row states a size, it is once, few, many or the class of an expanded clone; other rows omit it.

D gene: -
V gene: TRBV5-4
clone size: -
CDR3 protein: CASSPQGNTGELFF

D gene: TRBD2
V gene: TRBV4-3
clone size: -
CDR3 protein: CASSQGLAGGPGGELFF

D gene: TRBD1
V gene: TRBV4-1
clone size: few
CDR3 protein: CASSQARTGTFYEQYF

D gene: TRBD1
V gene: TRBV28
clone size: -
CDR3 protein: CANQGAPYGYTF

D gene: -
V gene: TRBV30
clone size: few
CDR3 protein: CAWSSGAGTYEQYF

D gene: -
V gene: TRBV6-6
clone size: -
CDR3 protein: CASSAGRQGTQYF

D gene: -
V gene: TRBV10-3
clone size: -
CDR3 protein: CAISESGRRYEQYF

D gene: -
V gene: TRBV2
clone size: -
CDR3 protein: CASSDVLAKNIQYF

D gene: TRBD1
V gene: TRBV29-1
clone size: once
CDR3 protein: CSVTGGLSYGYTF

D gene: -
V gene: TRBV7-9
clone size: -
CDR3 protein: CASSLWTNMEQFF

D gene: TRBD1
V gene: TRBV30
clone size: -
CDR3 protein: CAWETGVGANVLTF

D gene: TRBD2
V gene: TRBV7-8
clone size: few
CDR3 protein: CASTGLATEQYF

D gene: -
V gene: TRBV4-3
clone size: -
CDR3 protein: CASSQDLQYQPQHF

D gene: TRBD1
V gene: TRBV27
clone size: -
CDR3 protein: CASSGDSAYEQYF

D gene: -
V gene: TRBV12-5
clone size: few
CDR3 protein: CASGWGGDTQYF

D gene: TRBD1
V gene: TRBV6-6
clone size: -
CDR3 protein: CASSRDSAYNEQFF